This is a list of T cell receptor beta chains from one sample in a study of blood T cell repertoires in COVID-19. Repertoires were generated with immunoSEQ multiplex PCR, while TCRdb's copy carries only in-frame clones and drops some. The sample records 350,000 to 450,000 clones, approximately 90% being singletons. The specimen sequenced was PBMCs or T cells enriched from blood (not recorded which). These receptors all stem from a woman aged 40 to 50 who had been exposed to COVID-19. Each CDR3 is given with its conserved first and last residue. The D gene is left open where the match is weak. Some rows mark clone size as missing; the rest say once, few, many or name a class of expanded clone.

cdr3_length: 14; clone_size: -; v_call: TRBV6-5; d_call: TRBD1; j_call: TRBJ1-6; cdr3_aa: CASSPAGGNSPLHF; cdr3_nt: TGTGCCAGCAGCCCAGCAGGGGGAAATTCACCCCTCCACTTT
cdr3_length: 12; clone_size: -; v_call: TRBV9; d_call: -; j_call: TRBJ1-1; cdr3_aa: CASNRDETEAFF; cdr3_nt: TGTGCCAGCAACAGGGATGAAACTGAAGCTTTCTTT
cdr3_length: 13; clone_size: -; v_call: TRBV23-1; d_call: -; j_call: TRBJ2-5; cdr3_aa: CASSQSPRETQYF; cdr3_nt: TGCGCCAGCAGTCAATCGCCTAGAGAGACCCAGTACTTC
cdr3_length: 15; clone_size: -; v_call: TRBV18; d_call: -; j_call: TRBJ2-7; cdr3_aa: CASSPSVSGVYEQYF; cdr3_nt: TGTGCCAGCTCACCATCGGTGTCAGGGGTCTACGAGCAGTACTTC
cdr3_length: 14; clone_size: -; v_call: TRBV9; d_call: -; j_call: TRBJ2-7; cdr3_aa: CASSVADFPYEQYF; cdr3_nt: TGTGCCAGCAGCGTAGCGGACTTTCCCTACGAGCAGTACTTC
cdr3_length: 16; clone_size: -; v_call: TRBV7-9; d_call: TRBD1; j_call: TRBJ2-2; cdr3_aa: CASSQRRTGGTGELFF; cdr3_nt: TGTGCCAGCAGCCAGAGGCGCACAGGGGGCACCGGGGAGCTGTTTTTT
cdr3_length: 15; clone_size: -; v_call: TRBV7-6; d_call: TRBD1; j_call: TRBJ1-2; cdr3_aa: CASSLYRGPNYGYTF; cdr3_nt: TGTGCCAGCAGCTTATACAGGGGGCCGAACTATGGCTACACCTTC
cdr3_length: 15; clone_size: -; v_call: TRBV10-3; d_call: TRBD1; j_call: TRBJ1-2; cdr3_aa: CAISATGQGIHGYTF; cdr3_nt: TGTGCCATCAGTGCTACGGGACAGGGTATCCATGGCTACACCTTC
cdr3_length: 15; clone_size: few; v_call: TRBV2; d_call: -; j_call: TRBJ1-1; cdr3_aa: CASSEGWSGETEAFF; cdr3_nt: TGTGCCAGCAGTGAAGGGTGGTCAGGGGAGACTGAAGCTTTCTTT
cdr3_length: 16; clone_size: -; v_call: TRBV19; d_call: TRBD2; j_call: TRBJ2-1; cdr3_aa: CASSGALAGGYNEQFF; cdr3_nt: TGTGCCAGTAGTGGCGCGCTAGCGGGAGGGTACAATGAGCAGTTCTTC
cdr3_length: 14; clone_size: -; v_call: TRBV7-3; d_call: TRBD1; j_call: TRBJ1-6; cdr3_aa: CASSGTGPNSPLHF; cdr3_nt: TGTGCCAGCAGCGGGACAGGTCCTAATTCACCCCTCCACTTT